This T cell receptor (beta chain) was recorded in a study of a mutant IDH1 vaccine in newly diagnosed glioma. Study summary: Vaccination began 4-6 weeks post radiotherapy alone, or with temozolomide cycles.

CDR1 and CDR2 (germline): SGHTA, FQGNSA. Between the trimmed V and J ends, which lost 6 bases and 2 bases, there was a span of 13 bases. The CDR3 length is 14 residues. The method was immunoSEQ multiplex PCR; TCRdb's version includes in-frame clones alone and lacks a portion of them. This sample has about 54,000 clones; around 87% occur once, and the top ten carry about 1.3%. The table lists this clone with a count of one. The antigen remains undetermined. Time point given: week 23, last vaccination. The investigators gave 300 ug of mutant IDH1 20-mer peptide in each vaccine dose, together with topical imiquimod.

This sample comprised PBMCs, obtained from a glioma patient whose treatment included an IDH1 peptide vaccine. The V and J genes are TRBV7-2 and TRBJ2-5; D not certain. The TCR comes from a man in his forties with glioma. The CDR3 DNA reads TGTGCCAGCAGGGCTGCTACCACTCAAGAGACCCAGTACTTC. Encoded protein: CASRAATTQETQYF.